This is a list of T cell receptor beta chains from one sample in a study of cytomegalovirus exposure and HLA in healthy donors. Measured with immunoSEQ multiplex PCR; TCRdb has only the in-frame clones, and not every one. The table lists fewer than 150,000 clones, around 69% of them singletons. Sequencing was carried out using PBMCs. These TCRs come from a woman aged 40 to 55 in good health and CMV-seropositive. The CDR3 runs from the conserved cysteine through the conserved F or W. The order of the fields is D gene, clone size, V gene, J gene, CDR3 DNA, CDR3 protein. D genes are given only for firm matches. Clone size, where shown, is once, few, many, or a class for clones that have expanded.

D: TRBD1; size: once; V: TRBV11-2; J: TRBJ2-7; DNA: TGTGCCAGCAGCTTAGTCCGGACAGGAACCGAGCAGTACTTC; CDR3: CASSLVRTGTEQYF
D: TRBD2; size: NA; V: TRBV29-1; J: TRBJ2-3; DNA: TGCAGCACCCGTGGGCGGGGGGGGTCAGATACGCAGTATTTT; CDR3: CSTRGRGGSDTQYF
D: NA; size: NA; V: TRBV7-2; J: TRBJ1-6; DNA: TGTGCCAGCACCTCCGCCCCCTGGGGGGGTGTAGGTTCACCCCTCCACTTT; CDR3: CASTSAPWGGVGSPLHF
D: NA; size: NA; V: TRBV4-3; J: TRBJ2-3; DNA: TGCGCCAGCAGGGCGGCAGGCACAGATACGCAGTATTTT; CDR3: CASRAAGTDTQYF
D: NA; size: NA; V: TRBV4-3; J: TRBJ1-5; DNA: TGCGCCAGCAGCCAAGATCCGTCAGGGGTTAGCAATCAGCCCCAGCATTTT; CDR3: CASSQDPSGVSNQPQHF
D: NA; size: once; V: TRBV6-5; J: TRBJ1-1; DNA: TGTGCCAGCAGCAGGGGTCCCAGAGGAACTGAAGCTTTCTTT; CDR3: CASSRGPRGTEAFF
D: TRBD2; size: few; V: TRBV29-1; J: TRBJ2-3; DNA: TGCAGCGTTGCAGCCAGCGGGGGCACAGATACGCAGTATTTT; CDR3: CSVAASGGTDTQYF
D: TRBD1; size: NA; V: TRBV6-4; J: TRBJ2-1; DNA: TGTGCCAGCAGTGACGCGACAGGGGGCGATCCTGATGAGCAGTTCTTC; CDR3: CASSDATGGDPDEQFF
D: TRBD2; size: NA; V: TRBV7-6; J: TRBJ2-5; DNA: TGTGCCAGCAGCTTTGGGGGGGGTCGGGAGACCCAGTACTTC; CDR3: CASSFGGGRETQYF
D: TRBD1; size: few; V: TRBV4-1; J: TRBJ1-4; DNA: TGCGCCAGCAGCCGAGAGGGACAGACAAGAATTCATCCTAATGAAAAACTGTTTTTT; CDR3: CASSREGQTRIHPNEKLFF
D: TRBD1; size: once; V: TRBV18; J: TRBJ2-7; DNA: TGTGCCAGCTCGAGGGACAGCTACGAGCAGTACTTC; CDR3: CASSRDSYEQYF
D: NA; size: NA; V: TRBV9; J: TRBJ1-1; DNA: TGTGCCAGCAGCGTAGTAGGGGTGGGGACTGAAGCTTTCTTT; CDR3: CASSVVGVGTEAFF
D: NA; size: NA; V: TRBV5-6; J: TRBJ1-2; DNA: TGTGCCAGCAGCATTCTACAGGCTAACTATGGCTACACCTTC; CDR3: CASSILQANYGYTF
D: TRBD2; size: once; V: TRBV10-2; J: TRBJ2-2; DNA: TGCGCCAGCCCCGAGGGGCGGGGGGCTCCCGGGGAGCTGTTTTTT; CDR3: CASPEGRGAPGELFF
D: NA; size: NA; V: TRBV7-2; J: TRBJ1-1; DNA: TGTGCCAGCAGCTTAGAACAGAACACTGAAGCTTTCTTT; CDR3: CASSLEQNTEAFF
D: NA; size: NA; V: TRBV6-5; J: TRBJ2-5; DNA: TGTGCCAGCAGCCCCTCTTTTAGCGGAGAGACCCAGTACTTC; CDR3: CASSPSFSGETQYF
D: NA; size: NA; V: TRBV18; J: TRBJ2-5; DNA: TGTGCCAGCTCACCAGTTCGGGAGACCCAGTACTTC; CDR3: CASSPVRETQYF
D: TRBD1; size: NA; V: TRBV7-3; J: TRBJ1-1; DNA: TGTGCCAGCGGACAGGGAGGGACTGAAGCTTTCTTT; CDR3: CASGQGGTEAFF
D: NA; size: NA; V: TRBV7-2; J: TRBJ2-5; DNA: TGTGCCAGCAGCCCCAGTTTTCATGAGACCCAGTACTTC; CDR3: CASSPSFHETQYF
D: TRBD2; size: NA; V: TRBV13; J: TRBJ2-7; DNA: TGTGCCAGCAGCTTAGCCCGCGGGGGGCACTCCTACGAGCAGTACTTC; CDR3: CASSLARGGHSYEQYF
D: NA; size: NA; V: TRBV18; J: TRBJ1-1; DNA: TGTGCCAGCTCACCATTTACAGGATCAAACACTGAAGCTTTCTTT; CDR3: CASSPFTGSNTEAFF
D: TRBD1; size: NA; V: TRBV5-6; J: TRBJ1-1; DNA: TGTGCCAGCAGCAAGGGGGCGGGCACTGAAGCTTTCTTT; CDR3: CASSKGAGTEAFF
D: NA; size: once; V: TRBV7-2; J: TRBJ2-7; DNA: TGTGCCACCTGTTCCCTCTTCTCCTACGAGCAGTACTTC; CDR3: CATCSLFSYEQYF
D: TRBD1; size: NA; V: TRBV5-6; J: TRBJ1-2; DNA: TGTGCCAGCAGCTTACAGGGGGCGTATAACTATGGCTACACCTTC; CDR3: CASSLQGAYNYGYTF